This T cell receptor (beta chain) stems from a study of radiotherapy plus CTLA-4 blockade in lung cancer. Turning to the study itself: Objective responses were recorded in around a sixth of patients, with disease control recorded in approximately 32%.

Findings of the study overall: Clones of tumor-derived TCRs expanded in blood after radiotherapy plus ipilimumab. Early blood T cell clone changes and increased post-radiation serum interferon-beta were reportedly the strongest response predictors.

Libraries were prepared by immunoSEQ multiplex PCR; TCRdb keeps only in-frame clonotypes and omits some of them. This sample has 50,000 to 60,000 clones; roughly 80% occur once, and the top ten carry around a sixth. Focal radiation plus CTLA-4 blockade with ipilimumab was administered to patients who had chemo-refractory metastatic non-small-cell lung cancer. Comments on this clone: Its cognate antigen is unknown.

The CDR3 consists of 14 residues. Germline V CDR1 and CDR2: GTSNPN, SVGIG (reference sequence). Germline trimming cut 7 bases from V and 5 bases from J; bases unmatched to any gene: 4. The chain has TRBV30 and TRBJ2-3, with 15 bases aligning to TRBD2. The material sequenced was peripheral blood, taken from a patient treated with radiotherapy plus ipilimumab. This sequence was found in a human donor with non-small cell lung cancer who had a complete response to radiotherapy plus ipilimumab. As DNA, the CDR3 is TGTGCCTACAGGACTAGCGGGAGGGGAGATACGCAGTATTTT. Translated, it gives CAYRTSGRGDTQYF.